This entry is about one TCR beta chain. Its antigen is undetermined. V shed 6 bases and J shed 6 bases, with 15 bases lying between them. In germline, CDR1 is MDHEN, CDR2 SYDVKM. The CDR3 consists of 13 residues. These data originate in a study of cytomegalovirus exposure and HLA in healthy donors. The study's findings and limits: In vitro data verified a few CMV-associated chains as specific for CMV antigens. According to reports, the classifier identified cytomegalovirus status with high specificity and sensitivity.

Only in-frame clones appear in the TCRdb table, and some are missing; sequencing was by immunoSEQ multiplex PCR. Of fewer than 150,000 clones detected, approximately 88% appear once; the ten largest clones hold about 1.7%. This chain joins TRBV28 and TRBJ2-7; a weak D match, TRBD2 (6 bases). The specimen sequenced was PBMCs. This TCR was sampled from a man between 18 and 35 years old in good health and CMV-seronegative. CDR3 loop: CASRTSGGAEQYF. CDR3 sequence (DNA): TGTGCCAGCAGAACCTCTGGCGGGGCCGAGCAGTACTTC.